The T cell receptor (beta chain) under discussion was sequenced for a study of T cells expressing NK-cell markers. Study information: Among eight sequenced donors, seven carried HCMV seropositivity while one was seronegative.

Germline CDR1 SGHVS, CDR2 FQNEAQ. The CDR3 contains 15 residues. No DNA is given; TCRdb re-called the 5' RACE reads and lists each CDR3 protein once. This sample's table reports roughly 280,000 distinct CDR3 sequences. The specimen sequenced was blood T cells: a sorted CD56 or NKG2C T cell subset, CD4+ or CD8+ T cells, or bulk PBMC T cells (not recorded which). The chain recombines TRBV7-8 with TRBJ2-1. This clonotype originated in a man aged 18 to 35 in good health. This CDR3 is CASSSYGSSYNEQFF.